In its sample, the clone carrying this T cell receptor beta chain was seen a few times. Its antigen is as yet unknown. CDR3 length: 12 amino acids. The germline V gene encodes CDR1 MDHEN and CDR2 SYDVKM. After removal of 6 bases from V and 5 bases from J, the junction contained 3 bases not matched to a gene. The source of the sample is a study of radiotherapy plus CTLA-4 blockade in lung cancer. Study-wide points: Strongest reported response predictors: early blood clone changes and post-radiation interferon-beta. Radiotherapy with ipilimumab was followed by blood expansion of tumor-derived clones.

Clones were read by immunoSEQ multiplex PCR, and TCRdb kept only the in-frame ones, dropping some. Of about 80,000 clones in the sample, about 84% are singletons; the top ten hold 0.79%. This chain links TRBV28 with TRBJ2-7; the match to TRBD1 covers 8 bases. Here the sequenced sample was peripheral blood, taken from a patient treated with radiotherapy plus ipilimumab. This sequence was found in a human donor with non-small cell lung cancer who had stable disease on radiotherapy plus ipilimumab. The CDR3 nucleotides read TGTGCCAGCAGGGTACAGGGGGACGAGCAGTACTTC. Its translation is CASRVQGDEQYF.